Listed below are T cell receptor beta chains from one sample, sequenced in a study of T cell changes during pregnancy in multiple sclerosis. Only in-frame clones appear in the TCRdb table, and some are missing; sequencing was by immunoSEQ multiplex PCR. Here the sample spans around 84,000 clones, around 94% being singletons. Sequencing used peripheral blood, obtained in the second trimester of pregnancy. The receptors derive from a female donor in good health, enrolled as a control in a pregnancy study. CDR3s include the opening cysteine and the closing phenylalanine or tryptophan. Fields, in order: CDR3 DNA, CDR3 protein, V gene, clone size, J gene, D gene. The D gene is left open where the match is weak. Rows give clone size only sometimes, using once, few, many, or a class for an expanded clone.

TGCGCCAGCAGCTCTCGAGCGGGAGTCGGCGGCACCGGGGAGCTGTTTTTT,CASSSRAGVGGTGELFF,TRBV5-1,-,TRBJ2-2,TRBD2
TGTGCCAGCAGCTTGGGACTAGCGGGTAACTACGAGCAGTACTTC,CASSLGLAGNYEQYF,TRBV5-4,-,TRBJ2-7,TRBD2
TGTGCCAGCAGGACTAGCGGGAGTGAGACCCAGTACTTC,CASRTSGSETQYF,TRBV19,-,TRBJ2-5,TRBD2
TGTGCCAGCAGCTTCATTGCGGAAGAGACCCAGTACTTC,CASSFIAEETQYF,TRBV7-7,-,TRBJ2-5,-
TGTGCCAGCAGTGCCGACCCTTCGAGGAGCTACGAGCAGTACTTC,CASSADPSRSYEQYF,TRBV28,-,TRBJ2-7,-
TGTGCCAGCACCTCTACCCCGGGGGTTGAAGAGCAGTACTTC,CASTSTPGVEEQYF,TRBV7-2,-,TRBJ2-7,-
TGCGCCAGCAGCTTTGGCCGGGTCGCGGGAGGGCCCCACGAGCAGTACTTC,CASSFGRVAGGPHEQYF,TRBV5-1,-,TRBJ2-7,TRBD2
TGTGCCAGCAGCTTGAATTCGGCGGGAAACACAGATACGCAGTATTTT,CASSLNSAGNTDTQYF,TRBV7-9,-,TRBJ2-3,-
TGTGCCAGCAAGGACAGAAACCAAGAGACCCAGTACTTC,CASKDRNQETQYF,TRBV25-1,few,TRBJ2-5,-
TGTGCCAGCAGTGGACAGGCCAATCAGCCCCAGCATTTT,CASSGQANQPQHF,TRBV2,-,TRBJ1-5,-
TGTGCCAGCACTAGGACAGGGGACTACAATGAGCAGTTCTTC,CASTRTGDYNEQFF,TRBV27,-,TRBJ2-1,TRBD1
TGTGCCAGTAGCGATTTCGGGACAGAGTACTTC,CASSDFGTEYF,TRBV19,-,TRBJ2-7,TRBD1
TGCGCCAGCAGCTCCTTCCCAGGGAACGAGCAGTACTTC,CASSSFPGNEQYF,TRBV5-1,-,TRBJ2-7,-
TGTGCCAGCACGAGGGGGAATGAGCAGTTCTTC,CASTRGNEQFF,TRBV7-2,-,TRBJ2-1,-
TGTGCCAGCAAGCAGGGGGCGCGAGGAGCTTTCTTT,CASKQGARGAFF,TRBV19,-,TRBJ1-1,TRBD1
TGTGCCAGCAGACCATGGACTAGCGGGAGGGCCAAAAACATTCAGTACTTC,CASRPWTSGRAKNIQYF,TRBV2,-,TRBJ2-4,TRBD2
TGTGCCAGCAGCCCTCGACTAGCGGAGTACAATGAGCAGTTCTTC,CASSPRLAEYNEQFF,TRBV7-8,-,TRBJ2-1,TRBD2
TGTGCCAGCAGCCGAGAGAGTCGGGACGAGCAGTACTTC,CASSRESRDEQYF,TRBV14,-,TRBJ2-7,-
TGCAGCGTTGGAGGTCTTTCGAATGAGCAGTTCTTC,CSVGGLSNEQFF,TRBV29-1,-,TRBJ2-1,-
TGTGCCAGCAGTTACTCAATCGGGGGAGGGGACACTGAAGCTTTCTTT,CASSYSIGGGDTEAFF,TRBV6-6,-,TRBJ1-1,-
TGTGCCAGCAGTTTAGCGGCAGGGCCGAGCCCTAATTCACCCCTCCACTTT,CASSLAAGPSPNSPLHF,TRBV27,once,TRBJ1-6,-
TGCGCCAGCAGCCCTGGGGGACTTCCCCTCTCCTACAATGAGCAGTTCTTC,CASSPGGLPLSYNEQFF,TRBV5-1,-,TRBJ2-1,-
TGTGCCACCAGCGAACCCGGGACAGGGACCTACGAGCAGTACTTC,CATSEPGTGTYEQYF,TRBV15,-,TRBJ2-7,TRBD1
TGTGCCAGCAGATTAGCCAGGGGGCCCAAATACAATGAGCAGTTCTTC,CASRLARGPKYNEQFF,TRBV7-2,-,TRBJ2-1,TRBD1
TGTGCCAGCAGCTCCCGACAGGGGTTTCACAATGAGCAGTTCTTC,CASSSRQGFHNEQFF,TRBV11-2,-,TRBJ2-1,TRBD1
TGTGCCAGCAGTAGAGGGACTATCCAGTTCTTC,CASSRGTIQFF,TRBV6-1,-,TRBJ2-1,TRBD2
TGTGCCAGCAGTCCGAGATCCACAGGGCCCCCCAGCATTCAGTACTTC,CASSPRSTGPPSIQYF,TRBV27,once,TRBJ2-4,-
TGTGCCAGCAGCTTGTTCGTTATTGCGAACACCGGGGAGCTGTTTTTT,CASSLFVIANTGELFF,TRBV5-6,-,TRBJ2-2,-
TGTGCCAGCAGCCAAGATCCCGGGACAGGGTCAAACGAGCAGTACTTC,CASSQDPGTGSNEQYF,TRBV4-2,-,TRBJ2-7,TRBD1
TGTGCCACCAGCAGAGTCACGACCGACCTCAGGCTGTTTTTT,CATSRVTTDLRLFF,TRBV15,-,TRBJ1-4,-
TGTGCCAGCAGCCAACGAACTACCGGGACAGGATACTACGAGCAGTACTTC,CASSQRTTGTGYYEQYF,TRBV14,-,TRBJ2-7,TRBD1
TGTGCCAGCAGCCGGGACAGGGCCAGGGAGCAGTTCTTC,CASSRDRAREQFF,TRBV5-5,-,TRBJ2-1,TRBD1
TGTGCCAGCAGCCAAGATACCTTGGACAGGGGTAACGAAGAGACCCAGTACTTC,CASSQDTLDRGNEETQYF,TRBV14,-,TRBJ2-5,TRBD1
TGTGCCAGCAGCCACCAGAGACTAGCGGGAGACAATGAGCAGTTCTTC,CASSHQRLAGDNEQFF,TRBV14,-,TRBJ2-1,TRBD2
TGTGCCTGGGCAGCTGGACAGATCTACGAGCAGTACTTC,CAWAAGQIYEQYF,TRBV30,-,TRBJ2-7,-
TGCGCCAGCAGCCCTAGCGGGGCCTACAATGAGCAGTTCTTC,CASSPSGAYNEQFF,TRBV5-1,-,TRBJ2-1,TRBD2
TGTGCCAGCATACCCAACAGGGGACAAGAGACCCAGTACTTC,CASIPNRGQETQYF,TRBV2,-,TRBJ2-5,TRBD1
TGTGCCAGCAGGCCGGAGATCTCCCCAGATACGCAGTATTTT,CASRPEISPDTQYF,TRBV28,-,TRBJ2-3,-
TGTGCCAGCAGTTACACAGGGGGAGGATATGGCTACACCTTC,CASSYTGGGYGYTF,TRBV6-5,-,TRBJ1-2,TRBD1
TGTGCCAGCAGCGTAGCAACTAGCGGGAGGGCGGGAAGTGAGCAGTTCTTC,CASSVATSGRAGSEQFF,TRBV9,-,TRBJ2-1,TRBD2
TGTGCCAGCAGTGAATGGGGCTCTAATGAAAAACTGTTTTTT,CASSEWGSNEKLFF,TRBV25-1,-,TRBJ1-4,-
TGTGCCACCAGCAGAGTTACAGGGCCTTTCTACAATGAGCAGTTCTTC,CATSRVTGPFYNEQFF,TRBV15,-,TRBJ2-1,-
TGCGCCAGCAGTCAGGTCTACGCCTCCTACGAGCAGTACTTC,CASSQVYASYEQYF,TRBV5-1,-,TRBJ2-7,-
TGTGCCAGCAGTTACTCCGGGACAGGGGCCGCCTACGAGCAGTACTTC,CASSYSGTGAAYEQYF,TRBV6-5,-,TRBJ2-7,TRBD1
TGCGCCAGCAGCTCTCTCCAGGGACTAGCGGGATTGGGTACTGGGGAGCTGTTTTTT,CASSSLQGLAGLGTGELFF,TRBV4-1,once,TRBJ2-2,TRBD2
TGTGCCTGGAGTGTAGGAGCGGGAGTTATAGCCAAAAACATTCAGTACTTC,CAWSVGAGVIAKNIQYF,TRBV30,-,TRBJ2-4,TRBD2
TGTGCCAGCAGTGCATCGGGACAGAGCTCCTACGAGCAGTACTTC,CASSASGQSSYEQYF,TRBV27,-,TRBJ2-7,TRBD1
TGTGCCAGCAGCCCCTCGGGACTAGCGGGCTACAATGAGCAGTTCTTC,CASSPSGLAGYNEQFF,TRBV13,-,TRBJ2-1,TRBD2
TGCGCCAGCAGTCAAGACGGACTTGAAAAACTGTTTTTT,CASSQDGLEKLFF,TRBV23-1,few,TRBJ1-4,-
TGTGCCAGCAGCTTAGAGACGGGCTACGAGCAGTACTTC,CASSLETGYEQYF,TRBV11-2,once,TRBJ2-7,-
TGTGCCAGCAGCTTAGCGGGGACGGAGGGGTACGAGCAGTACTTC,CASSLAGTEGYEQYF,TRBV7-2,-,TRBJ2-7,-
TGTGCCCGGCCAAAGGGGAGTAGCGGGAGTGAGGATACGCAGTATTTT,CARPKGSSGSEDTQYF,TRBV30,-,TRBJ2-3,TRBD2
TGTGCCAGCAGCGTCCAAAGCGGCACAGATACGCAGTATTTT,CASSVQSGTDTQYF,TRBV9,-,TRBJ2-3,-
TGTGCCAGCAGTTTATTAACAGTTACGTCCTCCTATGGCTACACCTTC,CASSLLTVTSSYGYTF,TRBV28,once,TRBJ1-2,-
TGTGCCAGCAGTTTATCGATAGCGGGAGTTGGAAATGAGCAGTTCTTC,CASSLSIAGVGNEQFF,TRBV27,-,TRBJ2-1,TRBD2
TGCAGCGTTGATGGAGGCGGCACAGATACGCAGTATTTT,CSVDGGGTDTQYF,TRBV29-1,-,TRBJ2-3,-
TGTGCCAGCTCACGTTTCCGGGACAGGGGAACCGGGGAGCTGTTTTTT,CASSRFRDRGTGELFF,TRBV18,-,TRBJ2-2,TRBD1
TGTGCCAGCTCATCTCAACAGGGGGCGCCGAATCAGCCCCAGCATTTT,CASSSQQGAPNQPQHF,TRBV18,-,TRBJ1-5,TRBD1
TGTGCCATCAGTGAGACTAGCGGGAGGGTTAGTAATGAGCAGTTCTTC,CAISETSGRVSNEQFF,TRBV10-3,-,TRBJ2-1,TRBD2